One sample yielded the 24 T cell receptor beta chains listed below, sequenced in a study of cytomegalovirus exposure and HLA in healthy donors. PCR amplification relied on 60 Vbeta primers (plus 13 Jbeta primers). The assay was immunoSEQ multiplex PCR, and TCRdb's table has in-frame clones only and misses some. The profile shows 150,000 or so clones, under 85% of them singletons. The sequencing input was PBMCs. The receptors originated from a woman in her thirties or forties in good health and CMV-seropositive.

The chain combines TRBV5-4 with TRBJ2-3; TRBD1 is a possible D gene (6 bases). The germline CDR1 and CDR2 sequences are SGHNT and YYREEE (reference sequence). The CDR3 consists of 15 residues. V was clipped by 3 bases and J by 4 bases, with 15 bases between them. CDR3 DNA: TGTGCCAGCAGCTCACCAGGGGTTATGGCAGATACGCAGTATTTT. Its protein product is CASSSPGVMADTQYF.

V gene TRBV7-9 combines with J gene TRBJ2-6, with 10 nucleotides matching TRBD1. The CDR3 has 17 residues. CDR1 SEHNR and CDR2 FQNEAQ come from the germline V gene (reference sequence). The J segment lost 0 bases and the V segment lost 5 bases, leaving 4 bases of the junction unmatched. CDR3 loop: CASSPGQGGSGANVLTF. In nucleotides, the CDR3 is TGTGCCAGCAGCCCCGGACAGGGGGGCTCTGGGGCCAACGTCCTGACTTTC.

In its sample, this clone was seen once. The chain employs TRBV7-9 and TRBJ2-2; possibly TRBD1 for D (6 bases). CDR1 SEHNR and CDR2 FQNEAQ come from the germline V gene (reference sequence). This CDR3 spans 15 amino acids. V was clipped by 7 bases and J by 2 bases, with 14 bases between them. For the CDR3, the DNA is TGTGCCAGCAACGGAGAGGGGGAAAACACCGGGGAGCTGTTTTTT. Its translation is CASNGEGENTGELFF.

This clone was recorded a few times. The rearrangement joins TRBV5-4 to TRBJ2-1; 8 nucleotides match TRBD1. Germline V gene data show CDR1 as SGHNT and CDR2 as YYREEE (reference sequence). The CDR3 has 14 residues. V was clipped by 2 bases and J by 6 bases; unmatched bases: 4. The CDR3 loop reads CASSFDRGINEQFF. DNA for the CDR3: TGTGCCAGCAGCTTCGACAGGGGCATCAATGAGCAGTTCTTC.

The sample holds one count of this clone. At one of its ends the junction is not consistent with the germline gene, which may arise from a read error. The V call is TRBV5-6, the J call TRBJ2-7, with 7 bases aligning to TRBD1. The CDR3 has 13 residues. Per the germline V gene, CDR1 is SGHDT and CDR2 is YYEEEE. The CDR3 loop reads CAGSLDRSGEQYF. CDR3 sequence (DNA): TGTGCCGGCAGCCTGGACAGGTCGGGCGAGCAGTACTTC.

The chain links TRBV27 to TRBJ2-3; TRBD2 aligns across 12 bases. This CDR3 has 16 residues. Trimming cost V 4 bases and J 6 bases; bases outside gene matches: 8. From germline, CDR1 is MNHEY and CDR2 SMNVEV (reference sequence). DNA for the CDR3: TGTGCCAGCAGTTCGGGACTAGCGGGTCTGGCGGATACGCAGTATTTT. Protein sequence: CASSSGLAGLADTQYF.

CDR3 nucleotides: TGTGCCAGCAGAAGCCAAACGGGGGGCAATCAGCCCCAGCATTTT. Translated, it gives CASRSQTGGNQPQHF. This chain connects TRBV27 to TRBJ1-5; TRBD1 is a possible D gene (5 bases). The germline V and J ends were trimmed by 6 bases and 2 bases, with 14 bases remaining between them. CDR1 and CDR2 from the germline V gene are MNHEY and SMNVEV (reference sequence). This CDR3 is 15 amino acids long.

This clone was counted only a few times. The rearrangement joins TRBV18 to TRBJ2-7; D remains unclear. CDR1 is KGHSH and CDR2 is LQKENI in the germline V gene. The CDR3 sequence is 14 residues long. With 0 bases removed from V and 3 bases from J, the gap between germline ends came to 9 bases. CDR3 residues: CASSPPSVSYEQYF. The CDR3 nucleotides read TGTGCCAGCTCACCACCGTCTGTCAGCTACGAGCAGTACTTC.

This rearrangement joins TRBV5-6 to TRBJ1-2; D ambiguous. Germline CDR1 and CDR2: SGHDT and YYEEEE. This CDR3 is 12 amino acids long. The germline V and J ends were trimmed by 4 bases and 3 bases, with 7 bases remaining between them. CDR3 residues: CASSPGYYGYTF. As DNA, the CDR3 is TGTGCCAGCAGCCCGGGTTACTATGGCTACACCTTC.

The chain has TRBV19 and TRBJ1-1; TRBD1 matches 9 bases. CDR1 and CDR2 from the germline V gene are LNHDA and SQIVND (reference sequence). The CDR3 covers 15 residues. V lost 6 bases and J lost 4; bases outside the gene matches: 9. The CDR3 is CASRPTGTGSTEAFF. The CDR3 region has the DNA TGTGCCAGTAGACCGACCGGGACAGGGAGCACTGAAGCTTTCTTT.

Points on this clone: This sample also contains other DNA sequences that code for the same CDR3. The chain recombines TRBV18 with TRBJ1-1; TRBD1 matches 8 bases. This CDR3 comprises 14 residues. Germline V gene sequence: CDR1 KGHSH, CDR2 LQKENI. V trimming: 3 bases; J trimming: 0 bases; junction bases outside the gene matches: 0. CDR3 region: CASSPGQVNTEAFF. The CDR3 nucleotides are TGTGCCAGCTCACCGGGACAGGTGAACACTGAAGCTTTCTTT.

This clone has more than one count but fewer than ten. The chain combines TRBV2 with TRBJ1-5, with a possible D match to TRBD1 (5 bases). The CDR3 is made up of 12 amino acids. The ends were cut back, 5 bases at V and 15 bases at J, with 17 bases in the middle. The germline V gene has CDR1 SNHLY and CDR2 FYNNEI. The CDR3 sequence is CASSPQQAVLHF. The CDR3 DNA is TGTGCCAGCAGTCCTCAACAGGCCGTTCTGCATTTT. The variable domain in full, completed from reference TRBV2 and TRBJ1-5, reads EPEVTQTPSHQVTQMGQEVILRCVPISNHLYFYWYRQILGQKVEFLVSFYNNEISEKSEIFDDQFSVERPDGSNFTLKIRSTKLEDSAMYFCASSPQQAVLHFGDGTRLSIL.

The chain recombines TRBV4-1 with TRBJ1-1; perhaps TRBD1 as D (6 bases). There are 15 residues in the CDR3. Germline CDR1 MGHRA, CDR2 YSYEKL. V lost 4 bases, J lost 0 bases, and 12 bases lay in between. CDR3 nucleotide sequence: TGCGCCAGCAGCCGCCGGACAGACCTGAACACTGAAGCTTTCTTT. Its protein product is CASSRRTDLNTEAFF.

This clone was found once. The chain recombines TRBV7-3 with TRBJ2-2, with TRBD2 matching over 8 bases. This CDR3 contains 15 residues. The trim removed 2 bases at V and 9 bases at J, leaving 8 bases unmatched. The germline V gene encodes CDR1 SGHTA and CDR2 FQGTGA. DNA for the CDR3: TGTGCCAGCAGCTTATCCCCCGGGGGGGCCTGGGAGCTGTTTTTT. This sequence encodes CASSLSPGGAWELFF.

This chain connects TRBV29-1 to TRBJ2-7, with 9 bases identical to TRBD1. Germline V gives CDR1 SQVTM, CDR2 ANQGSEA. The V gene end was trimmed by 5 bases and the J gene end by 5 bases; junction bases not matched to a gene: 4. The CDR3 length is 12 residues. The CDR3 is CSVRDRVDEQYF. Here the CDR3 DNA reads TGCAGCGTTCGGGACAGGGTCGACGAGCAGTACTTC.

This clone appeared once. The chain is built from TRBV28 and TRBJ1-2, with a weak D call TRBD1 (6 bases). Trimming removed 7 bases from V and 8 bases from J, with 14 bases in between. The CDR3 has 12 residues. The germline V gene encodes CDR1 MDHEN and CDR2 SYDVKM. The CDR3 is CASTTGSFGYTF. In DNA, the CDR3 is TGTGCCAGCACCACAGGGTCCTTCGGCTACACCTTC.

The V gene is TRBV5-1, the J gene TRBJ2-5, with 8 bases matching TRBD1. The assigned J gene may be wrong: the sequence end matches TRBJ2-7 better. Germline assignment: CDR1 SGHRS and CDR2 YFSETQ. The CDR3 is made up of 14 amino acids. The CDR3 DNA reads TGCGCCAGCAGCTCTTCAGGGGGCGCGGACGAGCAGTACTTC. Translating it yields CASSSSGGADEQYF.

The chain's CDR3 is CASSESPGTASSLTPYEQYF. CDR3 coding DNA: TGCGCCAGCAGTGAGTCACCGGGGACAGCTTCTTCCTTAACGCCCTACGAGCAGTACTTC. The J gene is TRBJ2-7, the V gene TRBV10-1; 7 bases align to TRBD1. This CDR3 comprises 20 residues. Per the germline V gene, CDR1 is WNHNN and CDR2 is SYGVQD (reference sequence). V lost 0 bases, J lost 2 bases, and 19 bases stayed unmatched.

The CDR3 sequence is CASTYGGYNEQFF. The CDR3 DNA is TGTGCCAGCACCTACGGCGGGTACAATGAGCAGTTCTTC. The V gene is TRBV6-1, the J gene TRBJ2-1, with D perhaps matching TRBD2 (5 bases). The CDR3 covers 13 residues. The V and J ends lost 7 bases and 4 bases respectively, with 11 bases between them. CDR1 and CDR2 (germline): MNHNS, SASEGT.

This sequence joins TRBV30 and TRBJ2-1, with D perhaps matching TRBD1 (5 bases). Germline values: CDR1 GTSNPN, CDR2 SVGIG (reference sequence). V lost 7 bases and J 7 bases, leaving 14 bases between the germline ends. This CDR3 spans 12 amino acids. CDR3 loop: CASHRFSNEQFF. In DNA, the CDR3 is TGTGCCTCTCACAGGTTTTCGAATGAGCAGTTCTTC.

This clone occurred once. The chain has TRBV9 and TRBJ2-1; D may be TRBD2 (7 bases). Germline CDR1 SGDLS, CDR2 YYNGEE. Trimming stripped 3 bases from V and 4 bases from J, with 17 bases between. The CDR3 has 16 amino acids. CDR3 in amino acids: CASSAPAAGAYNEQFF. The DNA of the CDR3 is TGTGCCAGCAGCGCCCCCGCCGCGGGGGCGTACAATGAGCAGTTCTTC.

The genes are TRBV5-1 and TRBJ1-4; D is possibly TRBD1 (6 bases). Trimming cost V 4 bases and J 11 bases, with 21 bases left between them. Germline V gives CDR1 SGHRS, CDR2 YFSETQ. The CDR3 covers 15 residues. Here the CDR3 DNA reads TGCGCCAGCAGCCCCACGACAGGTAGAGCAGAGAAACTGTTTTTT. Translation: CASSPTTGRAEKLFF.

This clone has more than one count but fewer than ten. The chain is built from TRBV9 and TRBJ1-4; 9 bases are a match to TRBD1. V gave up 3 bases and J gave up 3 bases; unmatched junction bases: 0. CDR1 is SGDLS and CDR2 is YYNGEE in the germline V gene. The CDR3 is 14 amino acids. The CDR3 is CASSGDRANEKLFF. The CDR3 DNA reads as TGTGCCAGCAGCGGGGACAGGGCTAATGAAAAACTGTTTTTT.

Here the CDR3 reads CASSRKGVDTEAFF. The CDR3, as DNA: TGTGCCAGCTCACGCAAGGGGGTCGACACTGAAGCTTTCTTT. The rearrangement joins TRBV18 to TRBJ1-1, with D possibly matching TRBD1 (6 bases). In germline, CDR1 is KGHSH, CDR2 LQKENI. V gave up 4 bases and J gave up 3 bases, with 12 bases separating them. The CDR3 is 14 residues long.